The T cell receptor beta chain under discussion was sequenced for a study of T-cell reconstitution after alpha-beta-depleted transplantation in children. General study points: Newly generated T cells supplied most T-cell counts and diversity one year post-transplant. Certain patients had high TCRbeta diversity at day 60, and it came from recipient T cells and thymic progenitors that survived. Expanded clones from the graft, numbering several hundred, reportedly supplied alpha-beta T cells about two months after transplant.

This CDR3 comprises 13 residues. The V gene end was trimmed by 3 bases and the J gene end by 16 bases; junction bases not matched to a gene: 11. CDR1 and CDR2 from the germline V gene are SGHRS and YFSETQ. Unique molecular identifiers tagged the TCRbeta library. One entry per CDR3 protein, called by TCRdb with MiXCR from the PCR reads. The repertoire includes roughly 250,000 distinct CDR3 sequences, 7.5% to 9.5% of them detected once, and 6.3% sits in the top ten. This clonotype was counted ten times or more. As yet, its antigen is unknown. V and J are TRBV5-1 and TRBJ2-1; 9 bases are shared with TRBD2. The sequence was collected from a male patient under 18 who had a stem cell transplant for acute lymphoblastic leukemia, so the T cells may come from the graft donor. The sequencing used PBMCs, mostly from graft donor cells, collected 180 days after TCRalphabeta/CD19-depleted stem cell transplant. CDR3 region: CASSWEGGTSNFF. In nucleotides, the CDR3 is TGCGCCAGCAGCTGGGAGGGGGGGACTAGCAACTTCTTC. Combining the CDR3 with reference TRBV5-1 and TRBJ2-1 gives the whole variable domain KAGVTQTPRYLIKTRGQQVTLSCSPISGHRSVSWYQQTPGQGLQFLFEYFSETQRNKGNFPGRFSGRQFSNSRSEMNVSTLELGDSALYLCASSWEGGTSNFFGPGTRLTVL.